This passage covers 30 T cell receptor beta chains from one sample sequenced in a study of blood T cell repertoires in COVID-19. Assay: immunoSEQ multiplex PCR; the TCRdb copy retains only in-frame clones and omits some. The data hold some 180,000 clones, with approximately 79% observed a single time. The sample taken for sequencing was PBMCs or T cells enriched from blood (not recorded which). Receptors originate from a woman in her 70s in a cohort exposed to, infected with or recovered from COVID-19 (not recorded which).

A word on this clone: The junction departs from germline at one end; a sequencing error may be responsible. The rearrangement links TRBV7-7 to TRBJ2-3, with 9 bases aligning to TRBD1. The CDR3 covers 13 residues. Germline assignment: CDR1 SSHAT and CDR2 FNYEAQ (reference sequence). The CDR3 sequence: CASSLGTGSTQYF. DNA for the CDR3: TGTGCTAGCAGCTTGGGGACAGGGAGTACGCAGTATTTT.

Here the CDR3 reads CASSSGTGSEQYF. The CDR3 DNA is TGTGCCAGCAGCTCCGGAACAGGAAGCGAGCAGTACTTC. The chain employs TRBV13 and TRBJ2-7, with a possible D match to TRBD1 (5 bases). Germline V gene sequence: CDR1 PRHDT, CDR2 FYEKMQ (reference sequence). Trimming removed 4 bases at V and 6 bases at J, with 13 bases between. The CDR3 is 13 residues long.

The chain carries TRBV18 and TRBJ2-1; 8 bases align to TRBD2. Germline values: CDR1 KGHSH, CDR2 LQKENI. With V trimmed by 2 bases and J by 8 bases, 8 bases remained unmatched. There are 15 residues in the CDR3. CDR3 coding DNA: TGTGCCAGCTCACCAGCCCAGGGACTAGTCCATGAGCAGTTCTTC. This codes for CASSPAQGLVHEQFF.

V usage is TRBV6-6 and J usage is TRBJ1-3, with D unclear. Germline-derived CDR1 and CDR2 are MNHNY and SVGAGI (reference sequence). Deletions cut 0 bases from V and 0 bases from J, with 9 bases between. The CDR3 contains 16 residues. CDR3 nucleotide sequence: TGTGCCAGCAGTTACTCTGGCAGGCGCTCTGGAAACACCATATATTTT. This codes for CASSYSGRRSGNTIYF.

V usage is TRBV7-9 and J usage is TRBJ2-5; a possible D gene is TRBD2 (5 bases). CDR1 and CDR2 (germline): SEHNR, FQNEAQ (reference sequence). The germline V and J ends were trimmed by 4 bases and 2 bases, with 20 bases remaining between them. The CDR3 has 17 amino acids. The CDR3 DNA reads TGTGCCAGCAGCTACCGCGGGCAGGTGGTGGGACAAGAGACCCAGTACTTC. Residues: CASSYRGQVVGQETQYF.

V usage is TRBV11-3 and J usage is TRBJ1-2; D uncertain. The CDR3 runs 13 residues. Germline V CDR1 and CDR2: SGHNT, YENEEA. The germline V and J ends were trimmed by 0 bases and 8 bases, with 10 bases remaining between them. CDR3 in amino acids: CASSLDRGGGYTF. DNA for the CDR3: TGTGCCAGCAGCTTAGATAGAGGTGGCGGCTACACCTTC.

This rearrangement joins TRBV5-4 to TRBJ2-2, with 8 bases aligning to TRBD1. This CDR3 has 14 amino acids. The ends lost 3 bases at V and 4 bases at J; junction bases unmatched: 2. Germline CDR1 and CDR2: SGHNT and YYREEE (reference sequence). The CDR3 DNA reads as TGTGCCAGCAGCTGGACAGGGCCCACCGGGGAGCTGTTTTTT. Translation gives CASSWTGPTGELFF.

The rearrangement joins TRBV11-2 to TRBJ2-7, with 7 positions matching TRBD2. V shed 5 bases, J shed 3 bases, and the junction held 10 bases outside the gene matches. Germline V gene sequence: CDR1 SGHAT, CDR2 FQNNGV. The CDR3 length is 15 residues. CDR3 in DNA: TGTGCCAGCAGCAACGGCTTAGCGGGTTACTACGAGCAGTACTTC. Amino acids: CASSNGLAGYYEQYF.

The CDR3 coding sequence is TGCAGTGCTAGTTGGACAGACCGCACAGATACGCAGTATTTT. It yields the protein CSASWTDRTDTQYF. The chain employs TRBV20-1 and TRBJ2-3, with D possibly being TRBD1 (6 bases). This CDR3 region has 14 residues. Between the trimmed V and J ends, which lost 3 bases and 1 base, there was a span of 11 bases. Germline V gene lookup returns CDR1 DFQATT and CDR2 SNEGSKA (reference sequence).

CDR3 sequence reads: CASSSAGSSYEQYF. The CDR3 nucleotides are TGCGCCAGCAGCTCCGCGGGTAGCTCCTACGAGCAGTACTTC. This chain joins TRBV5-1 and TRBJ2-7, with a possible D match to TRBD2 (5 bases). V was trimmed by 3 bases and J by 0 bases, leaving 10 bases between them. The CDR3 runs to 14 residues. The germline gives CDR1 SGHRS, CDR2 YFSETQ.

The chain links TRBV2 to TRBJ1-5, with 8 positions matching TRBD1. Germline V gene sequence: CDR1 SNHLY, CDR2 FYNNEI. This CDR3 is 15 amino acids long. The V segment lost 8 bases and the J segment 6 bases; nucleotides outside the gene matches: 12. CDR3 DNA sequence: TGTGCCAGCGCAAACCTGGACAGGGCCGCTCAGCCCCAGCATTTT. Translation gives CASANLDRAAQPQHF.

The CDR3 sequence: CASSPGTSDYEQYF. CDR3 nucleotide sequence: TGTGCCAGCAGCCCCGGGACTTCCGACTACGAGCAGTACTTC. The genes are TRBV6-5 and TRBJ2-7, with D maybe TRBD2 (6 bases). This CDR3 contains 14 residues. V was trimmed by 6 bases and J by 3 bases, leaving 15 bases between them. Germline assignment: CDR1 MNHEY and CDR2 SVGAGI.

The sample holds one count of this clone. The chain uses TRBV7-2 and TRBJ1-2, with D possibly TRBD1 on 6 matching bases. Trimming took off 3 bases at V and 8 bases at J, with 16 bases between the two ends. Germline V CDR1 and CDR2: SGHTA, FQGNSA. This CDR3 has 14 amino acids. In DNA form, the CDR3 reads TGTGCCAGCAGCTTTAGCGGGGGGCTCCAAGGCTACACCTTC. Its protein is CASSFSGGLQGYTF.

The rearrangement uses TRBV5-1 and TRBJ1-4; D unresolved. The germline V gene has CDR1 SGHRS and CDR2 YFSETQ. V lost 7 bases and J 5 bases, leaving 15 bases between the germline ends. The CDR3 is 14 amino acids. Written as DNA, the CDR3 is TGCGCCAGCCGCGTGGGCAGGAACAATGAAAAACTGTTTTTT. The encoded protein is CASRVGRNNEKLFF.

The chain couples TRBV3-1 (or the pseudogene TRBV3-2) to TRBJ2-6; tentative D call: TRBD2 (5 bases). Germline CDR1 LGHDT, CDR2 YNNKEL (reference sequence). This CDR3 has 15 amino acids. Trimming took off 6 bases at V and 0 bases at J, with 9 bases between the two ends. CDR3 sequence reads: CASSPTSSGANVLTF. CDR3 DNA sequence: TGTGCCAGCAGTCCTACTAGCTCTGGGGCCAACGTCCTGACTTTC.

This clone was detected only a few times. Here the CDR3 reads CASSPITWGGYGYTF. In DNA form, the CDR3 reads TGTGCCAGCAGCCCCATAACATGGGGGGGCTATGGCTACACCTTC. The rearrangement joins TRBV6-5 to TRBJ1-2, with a possible D match to TRBD1 (5 bases). Germline V gene sequence: CDR1 MNHEY, CDR2 SVGAGI. The CDR3 extends over 15 amino acids. V gave up 6 bases and J gave up 4 bases, with 18 bases separating them.

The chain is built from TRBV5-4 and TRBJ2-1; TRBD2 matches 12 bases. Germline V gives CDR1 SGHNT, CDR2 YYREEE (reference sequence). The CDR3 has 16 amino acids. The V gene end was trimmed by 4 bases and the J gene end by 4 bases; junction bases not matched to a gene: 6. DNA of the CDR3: TGTGCCAGCAGCCAGACTAGCGGGAGCCAATACAATGAGCAGTTCTTC. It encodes CASSQTSGSQYNEQFF.

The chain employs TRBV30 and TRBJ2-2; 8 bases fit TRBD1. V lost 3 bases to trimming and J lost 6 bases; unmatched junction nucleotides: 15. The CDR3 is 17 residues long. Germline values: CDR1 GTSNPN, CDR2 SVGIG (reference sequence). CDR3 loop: CAWSEGAGGGPAGELFF. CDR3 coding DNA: TGTGCCTGGAGCGAAGGGGCAGGGGGCGGCCCGGCCGGGGAGCTGTTTTTT.

The CDR3 spells CAISEPTGVEQYF. As DNA, the CDR3 is TGTGCCATCAGTGAGCCAACAGGGGTCGAGCAGTACTTC. V usage is TRBV10-3 and J usage is TRBJ2-7, with 7 bases identical to TRBD1. Looked up from germline, CDR1 is ENHRY and CDR2 is SYGVKD. This CDR3 contains 13 residues. Unmatched junction bases numbered 4, after V lost 2 bases and J lost 6 bases.

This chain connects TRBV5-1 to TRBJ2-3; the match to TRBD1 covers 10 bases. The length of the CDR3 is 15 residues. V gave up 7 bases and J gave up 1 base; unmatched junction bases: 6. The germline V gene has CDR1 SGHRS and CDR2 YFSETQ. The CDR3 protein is CASRQGAYGTDTQYF. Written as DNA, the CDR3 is TGCGCCAGCCGACAGGGGGCATACGGCACAGATACGCAGTATTTT.

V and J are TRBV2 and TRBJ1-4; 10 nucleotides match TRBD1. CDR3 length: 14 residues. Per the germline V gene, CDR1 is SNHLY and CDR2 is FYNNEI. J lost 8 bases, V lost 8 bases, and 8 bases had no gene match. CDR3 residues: CASLYGTGDEKLFF. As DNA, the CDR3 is TGTGCCAGCTTATACGGGACAGGGGACGAAAAACTGTTTTTT.

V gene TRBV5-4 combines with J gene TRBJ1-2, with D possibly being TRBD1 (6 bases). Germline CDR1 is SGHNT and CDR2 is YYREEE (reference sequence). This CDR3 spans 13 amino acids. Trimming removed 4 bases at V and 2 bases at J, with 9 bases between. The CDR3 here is CASSGQGNYGYTF. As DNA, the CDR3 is TGTGCCAGCAGCGGCCAGGGGAACTATGGCTACACCTTC. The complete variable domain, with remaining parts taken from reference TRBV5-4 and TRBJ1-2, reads ETGVTQSPTHLIKTRGQQVTLRCSSQSGHNTVSWYQQALGQGPQFIFQYYREEENGRGNFPPRFSGLQFPNYSSELNVNALELDDSALYLCASSGQGNYGYTFGSGTRLTVV.

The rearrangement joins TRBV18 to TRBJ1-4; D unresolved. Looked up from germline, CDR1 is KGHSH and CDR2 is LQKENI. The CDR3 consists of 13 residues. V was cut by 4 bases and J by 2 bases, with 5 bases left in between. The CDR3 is CASSLATNEKLFF. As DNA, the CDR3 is TGTGCCAGCTCACTTGCGACTAATGAAAAACTGTTTTTT.

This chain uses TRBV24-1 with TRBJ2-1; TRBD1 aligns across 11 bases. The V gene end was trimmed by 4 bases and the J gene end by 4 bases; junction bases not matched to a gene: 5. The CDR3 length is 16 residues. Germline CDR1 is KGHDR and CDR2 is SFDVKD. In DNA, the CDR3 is TGTGCCACCAGTGAACCGGGACAGGGGGGTTACAATGAGCAGTTCTTC. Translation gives CATSEPGQGGYNEQFF.

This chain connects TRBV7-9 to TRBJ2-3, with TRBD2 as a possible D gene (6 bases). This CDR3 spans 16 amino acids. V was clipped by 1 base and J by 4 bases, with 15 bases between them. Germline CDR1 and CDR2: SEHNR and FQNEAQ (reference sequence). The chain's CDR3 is CASSLGGGIWADTQYF. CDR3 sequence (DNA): TGTGCCAGCAGCTTAGGTGGCGGGATATGGGCAGATACGCAGTATTTT.

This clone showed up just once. The CDR3: CASSIGVLSGETQYF. CDR3 nucleotide sequence: TGTGCCAGCAGTATAGGCGTCCTATCAGGGGAGACCCAGTACTTC. V usage is TRBV11-1 and J usage is TRBJ2-5; possible D gene TRBD1, 5 bases. Deletions cut 6 bases from V and 5 bases from J, with 19 bases between. The germline V gene encodes CDR1 SGHAT and CDR2 FQDESV (reference sequence). There are 15 residues in the CDR3.

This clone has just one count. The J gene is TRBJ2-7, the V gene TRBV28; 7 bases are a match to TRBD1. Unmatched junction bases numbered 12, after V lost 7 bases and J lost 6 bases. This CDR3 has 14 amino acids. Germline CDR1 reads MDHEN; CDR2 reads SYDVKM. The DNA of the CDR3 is TGTGCCAGCACCACTACAGGGGCGTTAGTCGAGCAGTACTTC. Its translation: CASTTTGALVEQYF.

The CDR3 DNA is TGTGCCAGCAGAGTGGACAGGGCCAATGAGCAGTTCTTC. Translating gives CASRVDRANEQFF. The V and J genes are TRBV6-5 and TRBJ2-1, with 8 bases that match TRBD1. The CDR3 loop spans 13 amino acids. The V gene's germline CDR1 is MNHEY and CDR2 SVGAGI. V lost 6 bases and J lost 6; bases outside the gene matches: 4.

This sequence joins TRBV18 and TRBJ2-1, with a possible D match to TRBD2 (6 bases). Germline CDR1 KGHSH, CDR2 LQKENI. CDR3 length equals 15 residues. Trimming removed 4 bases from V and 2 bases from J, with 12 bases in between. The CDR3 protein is CASSRGTGTYNEQFF. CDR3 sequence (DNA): TGTGCCAGCTCACGCGGGACGGGCACCTACAATGAGCAGTTCTTC.

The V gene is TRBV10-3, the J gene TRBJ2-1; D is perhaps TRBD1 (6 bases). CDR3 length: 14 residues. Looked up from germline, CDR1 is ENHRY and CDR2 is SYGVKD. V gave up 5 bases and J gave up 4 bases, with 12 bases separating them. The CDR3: CAISSQGGYNEQFF. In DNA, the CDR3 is TGTGCCATCAGTTCACAGGGCGGTTACAATGAGCAGTTCTTC.